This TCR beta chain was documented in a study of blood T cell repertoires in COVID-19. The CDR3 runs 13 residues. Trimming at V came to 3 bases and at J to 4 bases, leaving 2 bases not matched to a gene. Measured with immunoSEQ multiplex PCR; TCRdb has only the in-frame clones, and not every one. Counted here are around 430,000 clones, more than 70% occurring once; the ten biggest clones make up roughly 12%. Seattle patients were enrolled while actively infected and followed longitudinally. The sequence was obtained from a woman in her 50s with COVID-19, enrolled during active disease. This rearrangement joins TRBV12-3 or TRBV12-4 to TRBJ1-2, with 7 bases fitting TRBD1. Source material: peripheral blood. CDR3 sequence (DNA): TGTGCCAGCAGTTTCGACAGGGCCTATGGCTACACCTTC. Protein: CASSFDRAYGYTF.